What follows is one TCR beta chain and its context. The data are from a study of blood T cells in healthy people across ages. CDR1 is SGHNT and CDR2 is YENEEA in the germline V gene. The CDR3 totals 16 residues. Primed by a sample-barcoded 5' primer and a J-beta primer mix, a second PCR proceeded for about 6 to 11 cycles. MiXCR was run by TCRdb on the 5' RACE reads, yielding one entry per CDR3 protein. In the table there are about 650,000 distinct CDR3 sequences, about 50% of which are singletons. The J gene is TRBJ2-7, the V gene TRBV11-3; 12 nucleotides match TRBD2. The assigned J gene may be wrong: the sequence end matches TRBJ2-5 better. Input material: blood. The sequence was obtained from a woman of 80 years or more in good health. CDR3 sequence: CASSPTSASGGGTQYF. The DNA of the CDR3 is TGTGCCAGCAGCCCTACATCGGCTAGCGGGGGGGGGACCCAGTACTTC.